The clone carrying this T cell receptor beta chain was picked up many times. No antigen is known for it. Germline loops: CDR1 MNHNS, CDR2 SASEGT. V dropped 6 bases and J dropped 1; count of bases not matched to a gene: 9. CDR3 length equals 16 residues. Using RNA template, CDR3s of TCR alpha and beta were amplified with iRepertoire arm-PCR. Input was 100-400 ng of tissue mRNA or PBMC total RNA. From the multiplex PCR reads, TCRdb called clonotypes with MiXCR, one entry per CDR3 protein. The sample carries approximately 120,000 distinct CDR3 sequences, about 23% recorded once. The entry originates in a study of glioma-infiltrating T cells. Regarding the study as a whole: Tissue-blood divergence was below expectation in non-neoplastic patients, above in gliomas.

Material for sequencing was glioma tissue, nonneoplastic brain tissue, or PBMCs (not recorded which). This TCR was recovered from a human donor with low-grade glioma or glioblastoma, undergoing nonglioma brain surgery, or in good health (not recorded which). This chain joins TRBV6-1 and TRBJ2-3; 8 bases align to TRBD1. The CDR3 here is CASSYPGTGGTDTQYF. The CDR3 region has the DNA TGTGCCAGCAGCTATCCCGGGACAGGAGGCACAGATACGCAGTATTTT.